The 17 T cell receptor beta chains below all came from one sample that was sequenced in a study of blood T cell repertoires in COVID-19. This table comes from immunoSEQ multiplex PCR, and its TCRdb copy is limited to in-frame clones, with some not included. The profile shows some 140,000 clones, about 81% of them singletons. The sample consisted of PBMCs or T cells enriched from blood (not recorded which). These receptors were taken from a middle-aged man with acute COVID-19.

The chain carries TRBV7-2 and TRBJ1-5; D remains unclear. The V end lost 5 bases, the J end lost 3 bases, and 11 bases lay between the germline ends. CDR1 and CDR2 from the germline V gene are SGHTA and FQGNSA. The CDR3 covers 14 residues. CDR3 sequence (DNA): TGTGCCAGCAGCCCCGTCGGGGTCAATCAGCCCCAGCATTTT. It codes for CASSPVGVNQPQHF.

V is TRBV27 and J is TRBJ1-1; 8 nucleotides line up with TRBD1. V was pared by 1 base and J by 4 bases, with 11 bases of the junction left unmatched. The CDR3 totals 17 residues. Germline CDR1 is MNHEY and CDR2 is SMNVEV (reference sequence). The CDR3 DNA sequence: TGTGCCAGCAGTTTATTTGGACAGGGATGGGAAGGCACTGAAGCTTTCTTT. This codes for CASSLFGQGWEGTEAFF.

V is TRBV2 and J is TRBJ2-5; 11 nucleotides align to TRBD2. After removal of 5 bases from V and 4 bases from J, the junction contained 9 bases not matched to a gene. CDR1 and CDR2 from the germline V gene are SNHLY and FYNNEI. CDR3 length: 16 residues. This CDR3 is CASSSIAGGVGETQYF. For the CDR3, the DNA is TGTGCCAGCAGTTCTATAGCGGGGGGGGTCGGAGAGACCCAGTACTTC.

The chain joins TRBV28 to TRBJ1-2; 7 bases fit TRBD1. This CDR3 is 15 amino acids long. The trim removed 7 bases at V and 4 bases at J, leaving 12 bases unmatched. Germline assignment: CDR1 MDHEN and CDR2 SYDVKM. DNA for the CDR3: TGTGCCAGCAACTCTCCGGACAAGGGGGCCTATGGCTACACCTTC. The encoded protein is CASNSPDKGAYGYTF.

The chain combines TRBV6-6 with TRBJ1-1; D remains ambiguous. V lost 4 bases and J lost 1, with 7 bases in between. The germline gives CDR1 MNHNY, CDR2 SVGAGI (reference sequence). CDR3 length: 13 residues. Written as DNA, the CDR3 is TGTGCCAGCAGTTCGGCGGGGAACACTGAAGCTTTCTTT. Translated: CASSSAGNTEAFF.

This chain links TRBV10-3 with TRBJ2-7; 7 bases match TRBD1. Looked up from germline, CDR1 is ENHRY and CDR2 is SYGVKD. V was pared by 11 bases and J by 7 bases, with 11 bases of the junction left unmatched. The CDR3 totals 12 residues. CDR3 bases: TGTGCCTCGTCGACAGGGTCCTCGGAGCAGTACTTC. It is translated as CASSTGSSEQYF.

Here the CDR3 reads CASSFGGWDQPQHF. CDR3 nucleotide sequence: TGTGCCAGCAGCTTCGGCGGATGGGATCAGCCCCAGCATTTT. J is TRBJ1-5 and V is TRBV7-9, with D uncertain. The CDR3 spans 14 residues. Germline CDR1 reads SEHNR; CDR2 reads FQNEAQ (reference sequence). With 3 bases removed from V and 5 bases from J, the gap between germline ends came to 11 bases.

The chain carries TRBV4-2 and TRBJ2-5; TRBD2 might be the D (6 bases). This CDR3 has 16 residues. Germline CDR1 and CDR2: LGHNA and YNFKEQ. Between the trimmed V and J ends, which lost 3 bases and 4 bases, there was a span of 18 bases. As DNA, the CDR3 is TGTGCCAGCAGCCAGGAGGGCGCGGGACTCACAGAGACCCAGTACTTC. It codes for CASSQEGAGLTETQYF.

This clone came up a few times. V gene TRBV19 combines with J gene TRBJ2-7; 8 bases fit TRBD1. Unmatched junction bases numbered 6, after V lost 3 bases and J lost 5 bases. The CDR3 sequence is 14 residues long. CDR1 is LNHDA, CDR2 SQIVND, per germline (reference sequence). In nucleotides, the CDR3 is TGTGCCAGTAGTATGGACAGGGCTCTGAACGAGCAGTACTTC. Protein: CASSMDRALNEQYF.

A remark on this clone: Other DNA sequences of this sample code for an identical CDR3. The J gene is TRBJ2-5, the V gene TRBV18, with 14 bases identical to TRBD2. V lost 6 bases to trimming and J lost 4 bases; unmatched junction nucleotides: 4. The germline CDR1 and CDR2 sequences are KGHSH and LQKENI. The CDR3 length is 15 residues. The CDR3 loop is CASSPGTSGRETQYF. DNA of the CDR3: TGTGCCAGCTCCCCCGGGACTAGCGGGAGAGAGACCCAGTACTTC.

The chain uses TRBV12-1 and TRBJ2-1; the DNA was not used to check the table's D call, TRBD2. TRBV12-1 is a known pseudogene. The CDR3 extends over 16 amino acids. The CDR3 spells CASSLGRGSEIDEQFF. Written as DNA, the CDR3 is TGTGCCAGCAGCTTGGGGCGGGGGTCGGAGATAGATGAGCAGTTCTTC.

The J gene is TRBJ2-6, the V gene TRBV15; D is possibly TRBD2 (6 bases). This CDR3 region has 16 residues. V shed 6 bases and J shed 0 bases, with 12 bases lying between them. Germline values: CDR1 LNHNV, CDR2 YYDKDF (reference sequence). The CDR3 spells CATRRDGGSGANVLTF. The CDR3 region has the DNA TGTGCCACCAGACGGGACGGGGGCTCTGGGGCCAACGTCCTGACTTTC.

The chain combines TRBV9 with TRBJ1-2, with 7 positions matching TRBD1. This CDR3 has 14 residues. V lost 0 bases and J lost 4; bases outside the gene matches: 3. CDR1 is SGDLS and CDR2 is YYNGEE in the germline V gene. The DNA for the CDR3 is TGTGCCAGCAGCGTAGAGGCAGGGGGCTATGGCTACACCTTC. Translating it yields CASSVEAGGYGYTF.

The V and J genes are TRBV5-1 and TRBJ1-1; the D is unclear. The length of the CDR3 is 17 residues. Germline V gene data show CDR1 as SGHRS and CDR2 as YFSETQ. Trimming shortened V by 1 base and J by 5 bases, and 21 bases separated the two germline ends. CDR3 DNA sequence: TGCGCCAGCAGCTTGTATCGACTGAGCGAAGGTGGAACTGAAGCTTTCTTT. It yields the protein CASSLYRLSEGGTEAFF. The full variable domain, in which reference TRBV5-1 and TRBJ1-1 provide the parts outside the CDR3, is KAGVTQTPRYLIKTRGQQVTLSCSPISGHRSVSWYQQTPGQGLQFLFEYFSETQRNKGNFPGRFSGRQFSNSRSEMNVSTLELGDSALYLCASSLYRLSEGGTEAFFGQGTRLTVV.

The chain combines TRBV9 with TRBJ2-7; D is unresolved. Germline CDR1 SGDLS, CDR2 YYNGEE. Trimming stripped 0 bases from V and 1 base from J, with 8 bases between. The CDR3 length is 14 residues. CDR3 coding DNA: TGTGCCAGCAGCGTAGCAGGTCTGTCCTACGAGCAGTACTTC. Translating gives CASSVAGLSYEQYF.

The CDR3 DNA reads as TGTGCCAGCAGTACCCGGGGGGGCTACACCTTC. As protein: CASSTRGGYTF. J is TRBJ1-2 and V is TRBV28; possible D gene TRBD1, 5 bases. V lost 5 bases, J lost 8 bases, and 9 bases lay in between. The germline CDR1 and CDR2 sequences are MDHEN and SYDVKM. There are 11 residues in the CDR3.

The V call is TRBV10-2, the J call TRBJ1-2; TRBD1 matches at 9 bases. Germline lookup yields CDR1 WSHSY and CDR2 SAAADI. V lost 5 bases and J lost 6; bases outside the gene matches: 7. The CDR3 has 14 amino acids. CDR3 amino acids: CASSTTGGADGYTF. Here the CDR3 DNA reads TGCGCCAGCAGTACTACAGGGGGCGCTGATGGCTACACCTTC.